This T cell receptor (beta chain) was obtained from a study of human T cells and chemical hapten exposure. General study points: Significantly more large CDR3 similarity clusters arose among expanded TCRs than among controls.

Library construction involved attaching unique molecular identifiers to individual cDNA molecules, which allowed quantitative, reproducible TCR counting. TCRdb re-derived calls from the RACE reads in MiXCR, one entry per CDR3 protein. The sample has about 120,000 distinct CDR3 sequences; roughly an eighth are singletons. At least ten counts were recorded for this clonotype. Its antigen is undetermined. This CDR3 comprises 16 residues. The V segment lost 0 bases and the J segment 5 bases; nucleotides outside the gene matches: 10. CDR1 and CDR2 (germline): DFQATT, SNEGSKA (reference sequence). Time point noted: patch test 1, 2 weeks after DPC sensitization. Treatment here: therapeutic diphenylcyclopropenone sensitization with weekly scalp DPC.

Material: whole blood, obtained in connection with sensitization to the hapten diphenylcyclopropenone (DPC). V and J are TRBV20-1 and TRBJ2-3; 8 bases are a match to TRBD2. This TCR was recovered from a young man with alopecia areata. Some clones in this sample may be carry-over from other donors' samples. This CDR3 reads CSARDRVAGHKDTQYF. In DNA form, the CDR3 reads TGCAGTGCTAGAGATCGGGTAGCGGGGCATAAAGATACGCAGTATTTT.